This T cell receptor beta chain is from a study of cytomegalovirus exposure and HLA in healthy donors (dated by TCRdb to between 2016 and 2019). About the study as a whole: In an earlier analysis of approximately 500 of the donors, under 300 Gb of sequence data and some 100 million unique TCR beta sequences from approximately 180 million T cells were reported. Both class I and class II loci were covered by HLA typing, at four-digit resolution. About five DR-DQ haplotypes were treated as single units for association and clustering because of strong linkage in the cohort. In a later genetic analysis, genome-wide SNP genotypes for about three fifths of the 666 donors were used, and that subset was treated as a discovery cohort. The later analysis used no new phenotypic data to find candidate immune exposures, relying instead on TCR beta sequences and their occurrence across donors. Every repertoire in the discovery cohort had been generated on one and the same sequencing platform. Approximately 300 gigabases of sequencing data and around 90 million unique TCR sequences made up an early release that covered over 550 HLA-typed donors. The study was designed to test whether signatures of past pathogen exposure could be identified by cataloging public T cell receptors. An earlier analysis of some 600 of the donors applied high-throughput TCR beta sequencing to assess whether each TCR beta V gene segment acted as functional or pseudogenic. To study patterns of TCR occurrence, a later analysis re-analyzed previously published TCR beta repertoires from around 700 donors and added high-resolution HLA genotyping. The study combined high-throughput TCR immunosequencing, statistical association of individual TCRs with disease status, and machine learning to predict cytomegalovirus infection status. Donor age, sex, ethnicity and CMV serostatus were compiled together with the repertoire data. The study used immunosequencing to profile the T cell repertoires of around 600 subjects and linked those repertoires to cytomegalovirus serostatus. Among under 450 genotyped donors of the cohort, an average of approximately 230,000 unique TCR beta nucleotide sequences were sequenced per donor, roughly 18% of them non-productive. Among the roughly 400 genotyped donors, around 81% belonged to the genetic ancestry cluster associated with self-reported Caucasian donors. The number of typed donors differed by locus: roughly 629-640 for A, B, C, DRB1 and DQB1; some 500 for DQA1; some 610 for DPA1; and some 430 for DPB1. A separate validation cohort of 100 to 150 different subjects was used in addition to the roughly 640-subject first cohort. Study-wide findings and limitations: CMV serostatus was the only immune exposure information available for the cohort. Correlated functional status among segregating V segments might be attributable to linkage disequilibrium, but an unknown experimental factor could not be ruled out. Three of the identified cytomegalovirus-associated TCR beta chains were confirmed in vitro to be specific for cytomegalovirus antigens. A later analysis found that TCR association rates varied across HLA loci, with DRB1 alleles showing the most associated TCRs and HLA-C alleles the fewest. The presence/absence analyses assumed that sequencing depth was roughly uniform across donors, and that assumption may not be true. HLA typing was unavailable for some donors at each locus, so association tests used only the typed subset. Only TCR beta chains were sequenced in this cohort, and the absence of alpha or paired-chain data limited detectable features. A later analysis found that most CMV-associated TCR beta chains appeared HLA-restricted, with HLA associations seemingly driven largely by CMV exposure. While some public TCRs were present in many individuals, most TCR sequences turned up only very rarely across donors. A later analysis associated about 17,000 TCR beta sequences with specific HLA alleles at a false discovery rate of 0.05. Broadly in line with IMGT annotations, most TCR beta V segments showed up in productive rearrangements about 90% or about 30% of the time in an earlier analysis of several hundred of the donors. According to the authors, the approach could potentially be generalized to other disease states and immunological phenotypes. The classifier was reported to diagnose cytomegalovirus status with high specificity and sensitivity in both the original and validation cohorts. A later genetic analysis reported fewer N-insertions in productive TCRs among donors in an Asian-associated ancestry cluster than the roughly 700-donor mean. Compared with equally common non-associated chains, HLA-associated TCR beta chains in a later analysis were more clonally expanded and had lower generation probabilities. Strong co-occurrence of HLA alleles, especially DR and DQ, made assigning TCR associations to individual alleles difficult. The study gave a list of more than 150 TCR beta chains associated with cytomegalovirus. Several of the top co-occurrence clusters appeared to be linked to parvovirus B19, influenza, CMV and Epstein-Barr virus, according to a later analysis. A further reported finding was that TCR beta sequences accurately predicted the HLA-A and HLA-B alleles for most subjects in the first cohort. The sequencing pipeline was judged likely to have produced a cluster of highly shared sequence variants as a technical artifact. Because the 87-base-pair reads could not distinguish some IMGT-functional V segments, including TRBV6-2 and TRBV6-3, those segments were excluded. A later genetic analysis associated a missense DCLRE1C variant with V-gene and J-gene trimming of TCR beta chains, and an independent cohort replicated the association. Approximately 18 rarely observed V segments, including chromosome 9 orphons, were excluded from the earlier analysis of about 500 of the donors because counts were too low.

In the case of this clone: Its target antigen remains unknown. No base-level quality is on record; no much larger clone is a single base apart.

The cohort was made up of 500 to 800 healthy bone marrow donors. Cohort members were all nominally healthy when sampled, although unrecorded immune exposures were likely present. The donor tested CMV seronegative, placing the donor among the 300 to 450 seronegative members of the cohort. Every donor gave a peripheral blood sample, and the peripheral blood mononuclear cells from that sample were used for TCR beta sequencing. The Qiagen DNeasy Blood Extraction Kit was used to extract genomic DNA from the blood cell samples. The protocol used for the library was the immunoSEQ multiplex PCR assay. For the multiplex PCR, a mixture combining 60 forward primers for TCR Vbeta segments and 13 reverse primers for TCR Jbeta segments was used. The CDR3 region of rearranged TCR beta genes was amplified from genomic DNA with a multiplex PCR assay. Amplified TCR beta libraries were sequenced as 87-base-pair reads on the Illumina HiSeq System. From the authors' description of their analysis: A later analysis tallied some 79 million unique TCR beta chains across the 640 or so repertoires, and around 12 million of those chains were shared by two or more donors. Raw reads were error-corrected and collapsed into unique sequences with a nearest-neighbor algorithm that merged closely related sequences to remove PCR and sequencing errors. CDR3 sequences were aligned to IMGT reference sequences to assign V, D and J gene segments. Each retained sequence needed at least a six-nucleotide match to both a V gene segment and a J gene segment. Rearrangements were classified as productive when the CDR3 lacked stop codons and remained in frame with V and J, and all other rearrangements were classified as non-productive. Following IMGT convention, CDR3 was defined as the stretch from the second conserved V-encoded cysteine up to the conserved J-encoded phenylalanine. The earlier analysis of a few hundred of the donors excluded sequences that lacked an unambiguous match to a single V gene segment. An earlier analysis of roughly 590 of the donors called V segments functional above 56.7% productive rearrangements and segregating when the between-donor standard deviation exceeded 5%. To diagnose cytomegalovirus status from the catalog of TCR beta chain sequences, a statistical classification framework was built. In a later analysis, TCR nucleotide sequences were compared against IMGT/GENE-DB human TR gene sequences so that V and J genes could be assigned. In a later analysis, CDR3 sequences and most-parsimonious VDJ recombination scenarios were assigned using the TCRdist pipeline. In a later analysis, every TCR beta chain was defined by the combination of its CDR3 amino acid sequence and its V-gene family, and reads without a unique V-gene family were dropped. As a way to deal with suspected cross-contamination and a sequencing artifact, a later analysis dropped approximately 570 nucleotide sequences that were highly shared and had low generation probability. For each public chain, a later analysis derived a clonal expansion index from normalized ranks of inferred template counts within each repertoire. In a later analysis, generation probabilities were computed using a VDJ recombination model fitted to out-of-frame rearrangements, and the results were checked against IGoR. In a later analysis, TCR-TCR, TCR-HLA and TCR-CMV co-occurrence was scored with hypergeometric tests, and a repertoire-size bias correction was applied to TCR pairs. To estimate false discovery rates, a later analysis permuted the HLA or CMV assignments 20 times. In a later analysis, co-occurring TCRs were grouped with DBSCAN, and TCRdist sequence similarity was added when clustering was performed within HLA-allele-positive subsets. Co-occurrence clustering excluded repertoires with fewer than 30,000 or more than 120,000 public chains, plus five with anomalous nucleotide sharing. Not all clones reach the TCRdb copy of this immuneACCESS table, which keeps in-frame sequences only. Checked studies attribute under half of the gap to unresolved V genes and leave the rest unexplained. From that table come the V and J calls and clone size; the DNA was used to work out D and trimming. The sample profile shows about 140,000 clones; 60% to 85% of them were found once. The leading ten clones occupy 1.2% to 1.5% of the sample.

V is pruned by 4 bases and J by 4 bases, leaving 1 base of the junction without a gene match. CDR1 is given as SGHRS and CDR2 as YFSETQ, both from the germline V gene. Spanning cysteine to phenylalanine, the CDR3 consists of 14 amino acids. The retained sequence is limited to the CDR3, 42 bases, with the frame set at the first base. The TCR originated in a woman aged 40 to 49 in good health and CMV-seronegative. The rearrangement combines TRBV5-1 with TRBJ2-4, and 11 bases in between align with TRBD1. Sequences were obtained from PBMCs. The nucleotide sequence reads as follows: TGCGCCAGCAGCCGGGACAGGGGGAAAAACATTCAGTACTTC. Protein translation: CASSRDRGKNIQYF. With all but the CDR3 taken from the reference TRBV5-1 and TRBJ2-4 genes, the full variable domain is: KAGVTQTPRYLIKTRGQQVTLSCSPISGHRSVSWYQQTPGQGLQFLFEYFSETQRNKGNFPGRFSGRQFSNSRSEMNVSTLELGDSALYLCASSRDRGKNIQYFGAGTRLSVL.